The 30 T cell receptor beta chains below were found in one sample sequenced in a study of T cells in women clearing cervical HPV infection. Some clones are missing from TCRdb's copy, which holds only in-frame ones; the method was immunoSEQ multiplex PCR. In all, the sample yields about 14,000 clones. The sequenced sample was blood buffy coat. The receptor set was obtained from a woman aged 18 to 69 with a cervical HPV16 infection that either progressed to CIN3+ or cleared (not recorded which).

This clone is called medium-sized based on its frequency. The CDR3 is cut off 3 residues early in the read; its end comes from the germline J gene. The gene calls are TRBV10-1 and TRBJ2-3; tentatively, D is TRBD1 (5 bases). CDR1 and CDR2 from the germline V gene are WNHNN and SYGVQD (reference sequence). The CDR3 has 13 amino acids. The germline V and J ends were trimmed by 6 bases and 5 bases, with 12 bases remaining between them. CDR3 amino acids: CASRAGIRDTQYF. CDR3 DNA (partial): TGCGCCAGCAGGGCAGGGATTCGAGATACG.

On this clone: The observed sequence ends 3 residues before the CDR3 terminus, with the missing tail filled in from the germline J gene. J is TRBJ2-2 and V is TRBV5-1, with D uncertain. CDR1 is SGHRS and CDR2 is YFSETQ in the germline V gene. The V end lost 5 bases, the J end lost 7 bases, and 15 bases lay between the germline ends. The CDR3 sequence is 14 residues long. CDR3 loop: CASSKGQYGGELFF. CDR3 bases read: TGCGCCAGCAGTAAGGGCCAATATGGCGGGGAG.

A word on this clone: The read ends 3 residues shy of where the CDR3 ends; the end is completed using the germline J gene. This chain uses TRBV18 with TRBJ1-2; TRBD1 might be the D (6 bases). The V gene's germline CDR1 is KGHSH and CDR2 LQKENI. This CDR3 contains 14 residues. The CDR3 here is CASSPPRGTDTYTF. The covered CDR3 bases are TGTGCCAGCTCACCACCCAGGGGCACAGATACC.

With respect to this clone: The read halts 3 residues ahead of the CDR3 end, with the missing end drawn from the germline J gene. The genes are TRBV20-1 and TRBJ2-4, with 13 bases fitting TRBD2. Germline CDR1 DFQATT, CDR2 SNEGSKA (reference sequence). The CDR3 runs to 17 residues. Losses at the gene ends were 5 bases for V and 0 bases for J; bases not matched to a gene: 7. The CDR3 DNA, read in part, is TGCAGTGCTGCGAGACTAGCGGGAGGTCTAGCCAAAAACATT. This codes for CSAARLAGGLAKNI. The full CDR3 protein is CSAARLAGGLAKNIQYF.

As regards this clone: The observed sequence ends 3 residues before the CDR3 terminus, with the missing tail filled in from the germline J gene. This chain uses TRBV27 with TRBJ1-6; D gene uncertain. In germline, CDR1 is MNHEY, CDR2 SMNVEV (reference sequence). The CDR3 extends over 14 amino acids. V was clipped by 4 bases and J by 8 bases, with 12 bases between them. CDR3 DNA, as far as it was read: TGTGCCAGCAGTTCTCTTTACTCCGATTCACCC. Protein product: CASSSLYSDSP. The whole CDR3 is CASSSLYSDSPLHF.

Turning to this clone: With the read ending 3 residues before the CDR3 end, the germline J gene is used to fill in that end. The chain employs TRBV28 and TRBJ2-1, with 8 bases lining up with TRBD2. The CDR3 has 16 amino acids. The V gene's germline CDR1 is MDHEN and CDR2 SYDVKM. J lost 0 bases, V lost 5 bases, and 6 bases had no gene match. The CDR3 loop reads CASSPPLAGSYNEQFF. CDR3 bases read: TGTGCCAGCAGTCCACCCCTAGCGGGCTCCTACAATGAG.

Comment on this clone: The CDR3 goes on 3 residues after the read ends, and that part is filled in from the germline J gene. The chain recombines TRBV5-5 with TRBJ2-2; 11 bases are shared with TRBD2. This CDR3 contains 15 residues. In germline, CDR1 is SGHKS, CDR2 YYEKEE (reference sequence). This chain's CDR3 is CASSLVLAGGPRLFF. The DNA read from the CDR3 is TGTGCCAGCAGCTTGGTTTTAGCGGGGGGGCCGAGG.

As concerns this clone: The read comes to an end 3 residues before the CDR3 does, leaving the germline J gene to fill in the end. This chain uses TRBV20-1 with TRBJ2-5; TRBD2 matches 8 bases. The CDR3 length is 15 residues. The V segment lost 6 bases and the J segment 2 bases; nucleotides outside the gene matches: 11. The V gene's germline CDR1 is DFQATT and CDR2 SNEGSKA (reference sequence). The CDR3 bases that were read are TGCAGTGCCCCACAGGCGGGGGGAATACAAGAGACC. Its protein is CSAPQAGGIQET. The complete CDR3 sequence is CSAPQAGGIQETQYF.

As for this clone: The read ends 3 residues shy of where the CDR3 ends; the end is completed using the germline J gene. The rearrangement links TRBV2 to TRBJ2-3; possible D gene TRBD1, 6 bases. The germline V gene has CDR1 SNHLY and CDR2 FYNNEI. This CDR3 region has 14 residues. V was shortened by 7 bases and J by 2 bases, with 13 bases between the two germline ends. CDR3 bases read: TGTGCCAGCATGATAGGACAGTTCACAGATACG. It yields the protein CASMIGQFTDT. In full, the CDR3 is CASMIGQFTDTQYF.

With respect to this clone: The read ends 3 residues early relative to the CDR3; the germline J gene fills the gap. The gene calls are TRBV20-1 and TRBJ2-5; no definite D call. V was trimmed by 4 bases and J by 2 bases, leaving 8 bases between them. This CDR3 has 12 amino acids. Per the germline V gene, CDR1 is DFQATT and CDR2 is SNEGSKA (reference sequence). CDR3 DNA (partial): TGCAGTGCTACGACACGTCAAGAGACC. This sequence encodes CSATTRQET. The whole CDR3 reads CSATTRQETQYF.

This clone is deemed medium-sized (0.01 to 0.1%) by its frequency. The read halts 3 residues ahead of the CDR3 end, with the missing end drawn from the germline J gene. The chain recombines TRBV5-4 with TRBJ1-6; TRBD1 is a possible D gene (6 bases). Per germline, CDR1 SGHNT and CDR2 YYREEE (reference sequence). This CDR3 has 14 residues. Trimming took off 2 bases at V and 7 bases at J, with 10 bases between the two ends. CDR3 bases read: TGTGCCAGCAGCTTTAACAGGGAGAATTCACCC. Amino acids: CASSFNRENSP. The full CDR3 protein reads CASSFNRENSPLHF.

CDR3 DNA (partial): TGTGCCAGCTCACTCCCCGGACAGGGAATCTACGAG. Encoded protein: CASSLPGQGIYE. The CDR3 as a whole reads CASSLPGQGIYEQYF. The chain uses TRBV18 and TRBJ2-7; 8 bases are a match to TRBD1. Read coverage stops 3 residues before the CDR3 terminus; the germline J gene supplies the remainder. From germline, CDR1 is KGHSH and CDR2 LQKENI. The CDR3 is 15 residues long. J gave up 3 bases and V 4 bases, and 8 bases lay outside the gene matches. The full variable domain, completed using reference TRBV18 and TRBJ2-7, is NAGVMQNPRHLVRRRGQEARLRCSPMKGHSHVYWYRQLPEEGLKFMVYLQKENIIDESGMPKERFSAEFPKEGPSILRIQQVVRGDSAAYFCASSLPGQGIYEQYFGPGTRLTVT.

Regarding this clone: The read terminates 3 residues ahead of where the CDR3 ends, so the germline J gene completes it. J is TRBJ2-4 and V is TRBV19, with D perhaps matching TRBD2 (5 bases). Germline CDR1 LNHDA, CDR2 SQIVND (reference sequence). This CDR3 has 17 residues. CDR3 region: CASSGRGSWAGDYGQYF. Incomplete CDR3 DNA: TGTGCCAGTAGTGGCCGTGGGTCTTGGGCAGGAGACTATGGT.

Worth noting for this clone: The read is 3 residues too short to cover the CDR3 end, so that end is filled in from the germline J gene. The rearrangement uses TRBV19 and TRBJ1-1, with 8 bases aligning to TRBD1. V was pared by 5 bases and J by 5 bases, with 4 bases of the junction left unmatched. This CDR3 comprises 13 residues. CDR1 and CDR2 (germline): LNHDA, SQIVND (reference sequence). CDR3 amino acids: CASSGQGVTEAFF. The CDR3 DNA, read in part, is TGTGCCAGTAGTGGACAGGGTGTAACTGAA.

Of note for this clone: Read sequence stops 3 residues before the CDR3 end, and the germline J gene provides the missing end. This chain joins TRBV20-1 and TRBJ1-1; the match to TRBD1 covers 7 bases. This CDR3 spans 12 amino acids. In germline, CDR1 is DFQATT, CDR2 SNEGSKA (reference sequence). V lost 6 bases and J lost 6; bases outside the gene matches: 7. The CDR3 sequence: CSARGIYPEAFF. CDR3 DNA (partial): TGCAGTGCCAGGGGGATTTACCCTGAA.

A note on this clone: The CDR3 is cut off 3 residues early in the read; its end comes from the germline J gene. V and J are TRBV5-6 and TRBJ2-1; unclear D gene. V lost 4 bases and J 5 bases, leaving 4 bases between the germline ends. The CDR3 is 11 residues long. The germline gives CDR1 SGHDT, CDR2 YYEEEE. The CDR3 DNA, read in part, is TGTGCCAGCAGCACACACAATGAG. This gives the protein CASSTHNE. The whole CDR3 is CASSTHNEQFF.

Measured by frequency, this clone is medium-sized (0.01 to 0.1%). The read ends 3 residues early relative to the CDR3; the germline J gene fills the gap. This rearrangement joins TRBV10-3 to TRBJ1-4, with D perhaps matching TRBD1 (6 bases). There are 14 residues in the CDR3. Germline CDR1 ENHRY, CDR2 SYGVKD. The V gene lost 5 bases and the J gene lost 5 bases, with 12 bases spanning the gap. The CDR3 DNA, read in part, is TGTGCCATCAGTAGGGGACAACCGAATGAAAAA. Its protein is CAISRGQPNEK. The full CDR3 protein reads CAISRGQPNEKLFF.

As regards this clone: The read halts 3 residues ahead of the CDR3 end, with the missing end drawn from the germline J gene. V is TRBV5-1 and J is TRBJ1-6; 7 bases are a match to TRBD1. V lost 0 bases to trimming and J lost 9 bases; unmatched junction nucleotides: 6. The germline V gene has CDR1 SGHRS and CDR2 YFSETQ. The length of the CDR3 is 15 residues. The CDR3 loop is CASSLAQGKGSPLHF. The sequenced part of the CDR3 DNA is TGCGCCAGCAGCTTGGCACAGGGGAAAGGTTCACCC.

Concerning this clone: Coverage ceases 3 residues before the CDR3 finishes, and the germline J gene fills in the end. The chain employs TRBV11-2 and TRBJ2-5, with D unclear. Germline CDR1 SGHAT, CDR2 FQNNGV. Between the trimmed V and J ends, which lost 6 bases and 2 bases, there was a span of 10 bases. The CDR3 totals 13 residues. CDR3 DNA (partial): TGTGCCAGCAGATTGCCAGGACAAGAGACC. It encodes CASRLPGQET. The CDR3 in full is CASRLPGQETQYF.

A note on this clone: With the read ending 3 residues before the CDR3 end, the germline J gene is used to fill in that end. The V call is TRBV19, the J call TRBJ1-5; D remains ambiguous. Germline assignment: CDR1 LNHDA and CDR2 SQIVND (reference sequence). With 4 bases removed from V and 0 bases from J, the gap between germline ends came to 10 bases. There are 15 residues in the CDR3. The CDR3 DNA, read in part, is TGTGCCAGTAGTACCATGGCAGATAGCAATCAGCCC. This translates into CASSTMADSNQP. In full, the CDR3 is CASSTMADSNQPQHF.

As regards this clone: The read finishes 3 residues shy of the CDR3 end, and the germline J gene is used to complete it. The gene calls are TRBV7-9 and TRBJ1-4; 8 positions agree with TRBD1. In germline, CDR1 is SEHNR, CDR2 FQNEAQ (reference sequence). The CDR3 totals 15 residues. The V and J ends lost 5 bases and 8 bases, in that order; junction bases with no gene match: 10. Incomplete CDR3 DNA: TGTGCCAGCAGCGGACGACAGGGGCCGAAAGAAAAA. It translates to CASSGRQGPKEK. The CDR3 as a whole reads CASSGRQGPKEKLFF.

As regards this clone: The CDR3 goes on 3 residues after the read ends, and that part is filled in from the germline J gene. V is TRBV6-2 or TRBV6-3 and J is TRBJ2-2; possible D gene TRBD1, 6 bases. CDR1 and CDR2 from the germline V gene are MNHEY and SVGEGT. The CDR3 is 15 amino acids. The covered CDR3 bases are TGTGCCAGCAGAGACAGGCGTGCAACTAATGAAAAG. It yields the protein CASRDRRATNEK. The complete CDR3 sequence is CASRDRRATNEKLFF.

This chain's CDR3 is CASIEGAWGQPQHF. CDR3 DNA (partial): TGTGCCAGCATTGAGGGGGCCTGGGGTCAGCCC. V is TRBV6-1 and J is TRBJ1-5; the match to TRBD1 covers 7 bases. Coverage ceases 3 residues before the CDR3 finishes, and the germline J gene fills in the end. The CDR3 totals 14 residues. Germline values: CDR1 MNHNS, CDR2 SASEGT. V was clipped by 7 bases and J by 6 bases; unmatched bases: 9.

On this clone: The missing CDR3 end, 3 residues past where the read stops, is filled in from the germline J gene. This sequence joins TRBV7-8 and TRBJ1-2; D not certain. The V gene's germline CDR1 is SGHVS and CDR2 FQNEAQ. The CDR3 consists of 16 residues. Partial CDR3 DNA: TGTGCCAGCAGCTCCTGGACTAGCGGGAGATTCAATGAC. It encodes CASSSWTSGRFND. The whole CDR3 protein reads CASSSWTSGRFNDYTF.

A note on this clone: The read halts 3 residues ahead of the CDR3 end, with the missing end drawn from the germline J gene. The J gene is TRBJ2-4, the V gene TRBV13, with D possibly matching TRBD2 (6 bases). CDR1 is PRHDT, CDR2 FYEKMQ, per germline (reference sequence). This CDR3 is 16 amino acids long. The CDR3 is CASKNRLGPYNYGQYF. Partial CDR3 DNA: TGTGCCAGCAAAAATAGACTAGGACCCTATAACTATGGT.

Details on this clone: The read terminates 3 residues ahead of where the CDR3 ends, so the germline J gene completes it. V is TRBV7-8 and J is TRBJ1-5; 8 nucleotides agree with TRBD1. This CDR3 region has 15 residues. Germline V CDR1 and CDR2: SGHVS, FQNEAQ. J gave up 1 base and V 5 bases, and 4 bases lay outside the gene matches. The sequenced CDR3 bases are TGTGCCAGCAGCCCAGGGGGCCCCAGCAATCAGCCC. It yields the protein CASSPGGPSNQP. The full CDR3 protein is CASSPGGPSNQPQHF.

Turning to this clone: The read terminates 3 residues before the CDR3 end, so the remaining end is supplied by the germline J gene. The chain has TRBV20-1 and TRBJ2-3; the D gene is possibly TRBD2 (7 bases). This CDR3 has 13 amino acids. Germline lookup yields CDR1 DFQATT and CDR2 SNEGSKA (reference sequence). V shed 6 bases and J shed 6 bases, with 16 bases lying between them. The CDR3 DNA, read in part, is TGCAGTGCCCGTTCGGGGGGCATCGATACG. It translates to CSARSGGIDT. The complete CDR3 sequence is CSARSGGIDTQYF.

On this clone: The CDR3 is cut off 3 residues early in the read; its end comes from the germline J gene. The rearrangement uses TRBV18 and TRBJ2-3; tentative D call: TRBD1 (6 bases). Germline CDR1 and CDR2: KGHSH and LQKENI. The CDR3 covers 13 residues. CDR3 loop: CASSQGTQETQYF. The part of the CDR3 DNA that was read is TGTGCCAGCTCCCAGGGGACCCAGGAGACG.

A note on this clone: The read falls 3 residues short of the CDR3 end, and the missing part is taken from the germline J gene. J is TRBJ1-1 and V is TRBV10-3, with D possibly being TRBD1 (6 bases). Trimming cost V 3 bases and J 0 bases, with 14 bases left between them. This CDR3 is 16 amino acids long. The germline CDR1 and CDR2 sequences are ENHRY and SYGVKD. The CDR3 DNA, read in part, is TGTGCCATCAGTGACCTCGCGGAGGGGGTGAACACTGAA. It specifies CAISDLAEGVNTE. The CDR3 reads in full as CAISDLAEGVNTEAFF.

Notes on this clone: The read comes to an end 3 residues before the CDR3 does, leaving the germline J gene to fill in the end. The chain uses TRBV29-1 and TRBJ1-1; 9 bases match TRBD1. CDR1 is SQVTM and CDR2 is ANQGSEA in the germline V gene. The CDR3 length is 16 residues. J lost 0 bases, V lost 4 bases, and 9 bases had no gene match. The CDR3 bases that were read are TGCAGCGTTGGGGGGATGGGACAGGGCATGAACACTGAA. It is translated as CSVGGMGQGMNTE. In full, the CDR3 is CSVGGMGQGMNTEAFF.